A single sample gave rise to the 5 T cell receptor beta chains below, sequenced in a study of CD8+ T cells in alopecia areata (dated by TCRdb to 2016 to 2019). Libraries were constructed by the immunoSEQ multiplex PCR assay. RNA was extracted from all samples and reverse transcribed into cDNA as template for TCR sequencing. The clones in this table, taken by TCRdb from immuneACCESS, are in-frame only. Not every clone is retained; where verified, under half of the shortfall comes from an unresolved V gene, and the cause of the rest is unknown. The sample table records around 50,000 clones; roughly 96% of these occur just once. Together, the top ten hold roughly 24% of the sample. Taken with the paper, the label for time point translates to: baseline before oral tofacitinib. The sample in question was CD8+ T cells sorted from blood, obtained at week 0. These receptors came from a human donor with alopecia areata.

The gene calls are TRBV7-9 and TRBJ2-1; unclear D gene. This CDR3 is 14 amino acids long. CDR1 and CDR2 from the germline V gene are SEHNR and FQNEAQ (reference sequence). The V and J ends lost 10 bases and 7 bases respectively, with 20 bases between them. The CDR3 coding sequence is TGTGCCACCATGAGACCCCTACCTTCTAATGAGCAGTTCTTC. Protein sequence: CATMRPLPSNEQFF.

This chain connects TRBV19 to TRBJ1-1; D remains ambiguous. Germline CDR1 reads LNHDA; CDR2 reads SQIVND (reference sequence). V lost 1 base, J lost 3 bases, and 9 bases lay in between. The CDR3 extends over 14 amino acids. CDR3 sequence: CASSIGPGYTEAFF. Here the CDR3 DNA reads TGTGCCAGTAGTATAGGCCCGGGGTACACTGAAGCTTTCTTT.

The chain is built from TRBV4-1 and TRBJ2-7; D may be TRBD2 (6 bases). Germline CDR1 reads MGHRA; CDR2 reads YSYEKL. The CDR3 totals 17 residues. The V gene lost 0 bases and the J gene lost 2 bases, with 17 bases spanning the gap. CDR3 amino acids: CASSQEGPSAAPYEQYF. The CDR3 DNA follows: TGCGCCAGCAGCCAAGAGGGCCCTAGCGCCGCTCCCTACGAGCAGTACTTC.

The chain is built from TRBV19 and TRBJ2-1; 10 bases agree with TRBD2. The CDR3 runs to 16 residues. Trimming at V came to 5 bases and at J to 5 bases, leaving 9 bases not matched to a gene. From germline, CDR1 is LNHDA and CDR2 SQIVND (reference sequence). CDR3 coding DNA: TGTGCCAGTAGTCCTCTTCCTAGCGGGGGAAACAATGAGCAGTTCTTC. Residues: CASSPLPSGGNNEQFF.

V is TRBV2 and J is TRBJ2-1; TRBD2 matches at 7 bases. Germline-derived CDR1 and CDR2 are SNHLY and FYNNEI. The V gene end was trimmed by 7 bases and the J gene end by 8 bases; junction bases not matched to a gene: 14. CDR3 size: 15 residues. CDR3 in amino acids: CASTPGLVFIDEQFF. The CDR3 region has the DNA TGTGCCAGCACCCCTGGACTAGTCTTTATCGATGAGCAGTTCTTC.